This is a list of T cell receptor beta chains from one sample in a study of cytomegalovirus exposure and HLA in healthy donors. The table came from immunoSEQ multiplex PCR; TCRdb's copy has only in-frame clones and leaves some out. This table holds more than 90,000 clones, roughly three quarters found once. Sequencing was done on a sample of PBMCs. The receptors shown here come from a man aged 50 to 59 in good health and CMV-seropositive. The CDR3 runs from the conserved cysteine through the conserved F or W. Each record gives: J gene, V gene, D gene, clone size, CDR3 DNA, CDR3 protein. D genes are given only for firm matches. Some rows mark clone size as missing; the rest say once, few, many or name a class of expanded clone.

TRBJ2-5 TRBV9 NA NA TGTGCCAGCAGCACCCAGGCAGGCCTACAAGAGACCCAGTACTTC CASSTQAGLQETQYF
TRBJ2-3 TRBV14 NA NA TGTGCCAGCAGCCAAGATCTAAGGGGGGGTACGCAGTATTTT CASSQDLRGGTQYF
TRBJ2-7 TRBV28 NA NA TGTGCCAGCAGTTCTTATAACTACGAGCAGTACTTC CASSSYNYEQYF
TRBJ1-1 TRBV7-2 NA NA TGTGCCAGCAGCCCCTGGGTGGATTGGGGCGGGGGGACTGAAGCTTTCTTT CASSPWVDWGGGTEAFF
TRBJ1-4 TRBV2 TRBD1 NA TGTGCCAGCAGGAACAGGGGTAATTCTAATGAAAAACTGTTTTTT CASRNRGNSNEKLFF
TRBJ2-1 TRBV6-5 NA NA TGTGCCAGCAGTTACGCCCGAGCGGCCTACAATGAGCAGTTCTTC CASSYARAAYNEQFF
TRBJ2-3 TRBV5-1 TRBD2 NA TGCGCCAGCAGCCGGACTAGCTCAGATACGCAGTATTTT CASSRTSSDTQYF
TRBJ2-7 TRBV19 TRBD2 NA TGTGCCAGTAGTGCCATGCCCACTAGCGGGGTCCCCTACGAGCAGTACTTC CASSAMPTSGVPYEQYF
TRBJ2-1 TRBV6-5 TRBD2 NA TGTGCCAGCAGTTTAGCGGGGGACCCCTACAATGAGCAGTTCTTC CASSLAGDPYNEQFF
TRBJ2-1 TRBV5-1 TRBD1 NA TGCGCCAGCAGCCGCAACACAGGGGAATACGGTGAGCAGTTCTTC CASSRNTGEYGEQFF
TRBJ2-3 TRBV5-1 TRBD2 NA TGCGCCAGCAGCTTGGATTACACTAGCGGGAGCACAGATACGCAGTATTTT CASSLDYTSGSTDTQYF
TRBJ2-4 TRBV6-5 TRBD2 NA TGTGCCAGCACCCCCCGGGGGGTGGGCAAAAACATTCAGTACTTC CASTPRGVGKNIQYF
TRBJ1-2 TRBV27 TRBD1 NA TGTGCCAGCAGTTGGGGGACAGGGTCCTATGGCTACACCTTC CASSWGTGSYGYTF
TRBJ2-7 TRBV5-6 TRBD1 NA TGTGCCAGCAGTAGGACAGGGACCTACGAGCAGTACTTC CASSRTGTYEQYF
TRBJ2-7 TRBV13 TRBD1 NA TGTGCCAGCAGCTCCGACCCGGGACAGGGTTCTTTGGAGCAGTACTTC CASSSDPGQGSLEQYF
TRBJ2-3 TRBV27 NA NA TGTGCCAGCAGTTTCTACGGGAGCTTCCCCACAGATACGCAGTATTTT CASSFYGSFPTDTQYF
TRBJ1-5 TRBV28 NA NA TGTGCCAGCAGTTTCTCGGGTCAGCCCCAGCATTTT CASSFSGQPQHF
TRBJ1-6 TRBV27 NA NA TGTGCCAGCAGTTCAACGCGGATAGGGAGAGTGACACCCCTCCACTTT CASSSTRIGRVTPLHF
TRBJ2-5 TRBV7-7 TRBD1 NA TGTGCTAGCAGCCCGCCACAGGGGTTGGGGGAGACCCAGTACTTC CASSPPQGLGETQYF
TRBJ2-5 TRBV29-1 TRBD2 NA TGCAGCGTTGGGGGGGGGAAAGAGACCCAGTACTTC CSVGGGKETQYF
TRBJ2-7 TRBV7-2 NA NA TGTGCCAGCAGCCCCCGACTAGGCCCCTACGAGCAGTACTTC CASSPRLGPYEQYF
TRBJ2-7 TRBV15 NA NA TGTGCCACCAGCAGAGCCCCACAGGGATTCGTGGGTGAGCAGTACTTC CATSRAPQGFVGEQYF
TRBJ1-5 TRBV6-5 NA NA TGTGCCAGCAGTTACTCGAGCGGGCAGCCCCAGCATTTT CASSYSSGQPQHF
TRBJ1-5 TRBV15 NA NA TGTGCCACCTCATTAAGACATAGCAATCAGCCCCAGCATTTT CATSLRHSNQPQHF
TRBJ2-3 TRBV5-1 TRBD2 NA TGCGCCAGCAGCTTGGCCGGGGCGGGGGGGCAAGATACGCAGTATTTT CASSLAGAGGQDTQYF
TRBJ1-1 TRBV28 NA NA TGTGCCAGCAGTTCCGACAATGGGAACACTGAAGCTTTCTTT CASSSDNGNTEAFF
TRBJ2-3 TRBV7-2 TRBD2 NA TGTGCCAGCAGCATACTAGCGGTTGTCACAGATACGCAGTATTTT CASSILAVVTDTQYF
TRBJ2-5 TRBV5-1 NA few TGCGCCAGCAGCCTTCGGAGGGGCCGACAAGAGACCCAGTACTTC CASSLRRGRQETQYF
TRBJ2-7 TRBV5-5 TRBD1 NA TGTGCCAGCAGCTGGAGACAGGGTGGCGAGCAGTACTTC CASSWRQGGEQYF
TRBJ2-7 TRBV7-2 NA NA TGTGCCAGCAGCTTCGCAGGGGCCCGAAGCGAGCAGTACTTC CASSFAGARSEQYF
TRBJ2-7 TRBV7-2 TRBD1 NA TGTGCCAGCAGCTTAGGGGGACAGGGGGCATACGAGCAGTACTTC CASSLGGQGAYEQYF
TRBJ1-2 TRBV28 NA NA TGTGCCAGCAGTACCACGCCGGGCGGGGACTATGGCTACACCTTC CASSTTPGGDYGYTF
TRBJ1-1 TRBV5-4 NA NA TGTGCCAGCAGCGCCGACAGCCCTGAAGCTTTCTTT CASSADSPEAFF
TRBJ2-7 TRBV7-2 TRBD2 NA TGTGCCAGCAGCCCGGGACTAGCGTTGGACGAGCAGTACTTC CASSPGLALDEQYF
TRBJ2-6 TRBV30 TRBD1 NA TGTGCCTGGGGTACCCATTTTCATCCGGGACAGGGGCCGGATGGGGCCAACGTCCTGACTTTC CAWGTHFHPGQGPDGANVLTF
TRBJ2-7 TRBV28 TRBD2 NA TGTGCCAGCACCCCGGGACTAGCGGGTTCGATGAGCTCCTACGAGCAGTACTTC CASTPGLAGSMSSYEQYF
TRBJ1-5 TRBV27 NA NA TGTGCCAGCAGTTCTCACAGGGCCCAGCCCCAGCATTTT CASSSHRAQPQHF
TRBJ2-5 TRBV6-5 TRBD1 NA TGTGCCAGCAGTTGGGGACAGGGTGCGGGGGAGACCCAGTACTTC CASSWGQGAGETQYF
TRBJ1-2 TRBV27 NA NA TGTGCCAGCAGTTTTTCATGGTCGCAGGGTGGCTATGGCTACACCTTC CASSFSWSQGGYGYTF
TRBJ2-2 TRBV4-1 TRBD2 few TGCGCCAGCAGCCAAGATCTTCCGCGGGAGGGCCGCACCGGGGAGCTGTTTTTT CASSQDLPREGRTGELFF
TRBJ2-7 TRBV10-3 TRBD1 NA TGTGCCATCAGTGAATGGGACAGGGGGCTAGCCTACGAGCAGTACTTC CAISEWDRGLAYEQYF
TRBJ2-7 TRBV29-1 TRBD2 NA TGCAGCGTGCAGCGGGGTCTTCGGGAGGGACGCGAGCAGTACTTC CSVQRGLREGREQYF
TRBJ1-6 TRBV7-9 NA once TGTGCCAGCAGCTTAGCAGGGGCTAATTCACCCCTCCACTTT CASSLAGANSPLHF
TRBJ2-3 TRBV4-3 TRBD2 NA TGCGCCAGCAGCCAAGGAGCGGGGGGTCAGTCCGATACGCAGTATTTT CASSQGAGGQSDTQYF
TRBJ2-1 TRBV11-3 TRBD2 NA TGTGCCAGCAGCTTAGAGGGGACTAGCGCTTCCAATGAGCAGTTCTTC CASSLEGTSASNEQFF
TRBJ1-2 TRBV5-1 TRBD1 few TGCGCCAGTAGACAGGGAATCGATCGGGACTATGGCTACACCTTC CASRQGIDRDYGYTF
TRBJ1-1 TRBV5-1 TRBD1 NA TGCGCCAGCAGCCCCGAGGGGGCGGACACTGAAGCTTTCTTT CASSPEGADTEAFF
TRBJ2-3 TRBV5-1 NA NA TGCGCCAGCAGCATTCGTTTTGGGGCGGGCACAGATACGCAGTATTTT CASSIRFGAGTDTQYF
TRBJ1-1 TRBV10-3 TRBD1 NA TGTGCCTCCTCCGGACAGGGCACTGAAGCTTTCTTT CASSGQGTEAFF
TRBJ2-7 TRBV5-4 TRBD1 few TGTGCCAGCGGGACAGAATCCTACGAGCAGTACTTC CASGTESYEQYF
TRBJ2-7 TRBV4-3 TRBD2 NA TGCGCCAGCAGCCTCCTTCGCGGGGGGAGCTACGAGCAGTACTTC CASSLLRGGSYEQYF
TRBJ2-2 TRBV28 TRBD1 NA TGTGCCAGCAGTTTAGGGACAGACGGGGAGCTGTTTTTT CASSLGTDGELFF
TRBJ2-1 TRBV9 NA NA TGTGCCAGCAGCCCGACTAGGACCTACAATGAGCAGTTCTTC CASSPTRTYNEQFF
TRBJ2-1 TRBV5-1 NA NA TGCGCCAGCAGCTTGTCGCCAGCGGCTCCCTACAATGAGCAGTTCTTC CASSLSPAAPYNEQFF
TRBJ2-2 TRBV2 NA NA TGTGCCAGCAGTGAAGCGCGGCAGACCCCGAACACCGGGGAGCTGTTTTTT CASSEARQTPNTGELFF